These T cell receptor beta chains were read from a single sample in a study of cytomegalovirus exposure and HLA in healthy donors. Some clones are missing from TCRdb's copy, which holds only in-frame ones; the method was immunoSEQ multiplex PCR. The sample contains roughly 190,000 clones, roughly 80% of which appear only once. Sequenced: PBMCs. All receptors come from a woman between 50 and 59 years old in good health and CMV-seropositive. The CDR3 runs from the conserved cysteine through the conserved F or W. Each record gives: CDR3 length, V gene, clone size, D gene, J gene, CDR3 DNA, CDR3 protein. The D gene is left open where the match is weak. The size field is filled for only some rows; it gives once, few, many or a size class.

15	TRBV7-9	-	-	TRBJ2-7	TGTGCCAGCAGCCAACCCCCCAAGGAGGACTACGAGCAGTACTTC	CASSQPPKEDYEQYF
11	TRBV2	-	-	TRBJ1-6	TGTGCCAGCAAGGAGACGATCACCCTCCACTTT	CASKETITLHF
15	TRBV6-1	once	TRBD1	TRBJ1-5	TGTGCCAGCAGTGAAGCCGGGACAGCGAATCAGCCCCAGCATTTT	CASSEAGTANQPQHF
16	TRBV7-3	-	TRBD1	TRBJ1-6	TGTGCCAGCAGCTTAAGCGGGACAGGGAATAATTCACCCCTCCACTTT	CASSLSGTGNNSPLHF
16	TRBV7-2	-	TRBD1	TRBJ1-3	TGTGCCAGCATCATTACCGGGACAGGGGATGGAAACACCATATATTTT	CASIITGTGDGNTIYF
16	TRBV18	-	TRBD2	TRBJ2-2	TGTGCCAGCTCACAAAGCGGGGGGCGATACACCGGGGAGCTGTTTTTT	CASSQSGGRYTGELFF
14	TRBV9	-	-	TRBJ2-1	TGTGCCAGCAGCGAGGCCCGGGTAGGAAATGAGCAGTTCTTC	CASSEARVGNEQFF
15	TRBV11-2	few	TRBD1	TRBJ1-5	TGTGCCAGCAGCTTAGGTACAGGGGACAGTCAGCCCCAGCATTTT	CASSLGTGDSQPQHF
16	TRBV12-5	few	-	TRBJ2-2	TGTGCTAGTGGTTTGGTAGAGACTTCGAACACCGGGGAGCTGTTTTTT	CASGLVETSNTGELFF
15	TRBV4-1	-	-	TRBJ2-1	TGCGCCAGCAGCCAAGATCTGATTTCAGAGGGTGAGCAGTTCTTC	CASSQDLISEGEQFF
14	TRBV4-3	-	-	TRBJ1-3	TGCGCCAGCAGCCAAAGCCACTCTGGAAACACCATATATTTT	CASSQSHSGNTIYF
14	TRBV7-2	-	-	TRBJ2-1	TGTGCCAGCAGCTTAGTGGGGCGGGGTGGTGAGCAGTTCTTC	CASSLVGRGGEQFF
16	TRBV5-4	-	-	TRBJ2-1	TGTGCCAGCAGTGGCGGGGTAGGGAGCTCCTACAATGAGCAGTTCTTC	CASSGGVGSSYNEQFF
12	TRBV2	-	-	TRBJ2-7	TGTGCCAGCAGGAAGGGGGACTACGAGCAGTACTTC	CASRKGDYEQYF
14	TRBV7-9	-	-	TRBJ2-1	TGTGCCAGCAGCTTAGTCGGGGTGGACAATGAGCAGTTCTTC	CASSLVGVDNEQFF
14	TRBV4-1	-	TRBD1	TRBJ2-1	TGCGCCAGCAGCCAGGCGACAGGGGCCAATGAGCGGTTCTTC	CASSQATGANERFF
16	TRBV4-3	-	TRBD2	TRBJ2-7	TGCGCCAGCAGCCAAGAGCCGGGACTAGCGGGGCACGAGCAGTACTTC	CASSQEPGLAGHEQYF
15	TRBV6-5	-	-	TRBJ1-5	TGTGCCAGCAGAGTAGAGGAGAGCCCTAATCAGCCCCAGCATTTT	CASRVEESPNQPQHF
15	TRBV5-1	-	-	TRBJ2-3	TGCGCCAGCAGCTATGGGGGGGGGCCGGCAGATACGCAGTATTTT	CASSYGGGPADTQYF
13	TRBV6-6	-	-	TRBJ1-3	TGTGCCAGCAGTTACTCGAATGGAGACACCATATATTTT	CASSYSNGDTIYF
15	TRBV27	-	TRBD1	TRBJ2-2	TGTGCCAGCAGCTTGGGGACAGGATTCACCGGGGAGCTGTTTTTT	CASSLGTGFTGELFF
17	TRBV15	-	TRBD2	TRBJ2-4	TGTGCCACCAGCAGAGAGGTAGCGGGGGGGCCGAGGTACATTCAGTACTTC	CATSREVAGGPRYIQYF
15	TRBV18	-	TRBD1	TRBJ2-2	TGTGCCAGCTCAGGACAGGGGTCGCGCACCGGGGAGCTGTTTTTT	CASSGQGSRTGELFF
14	TRBV13	-	-	TRBJ1-2	TGTGCCAGCAGCTTAGTGGCAGGGAACTATGGCTACACCTTC	CASSLVAGNYGYTF
13	TRBV30	-	-	TRBJ1-3	TGTGCCTGGTGCGGTTGGGCTGGAAACACCATATATTTT	CAWCGWAGNTIYF
14	TRBV27	-	-	TRBJ1-1	TGTGCCAGCAGTTTAGCAGGGATGGCCACTGAAGCTTTCTTT	CASSLAGMATEAFF
13	TRBV7-9	-	TRBD2	TRBJ2-4	TGTGCCAGCAGTCGCGGGGGAATGAACATTCAGTACTTC	CASSRGGMNIQYF
13	TRBV7-7	-	TRBD2	TRBJ2-1	TGTGCTAGCAGCGAGCGGGGGGGAACTGAGCAGTTCTTC	CASSERGGTEQFF
14	TRBV7-9	-	TRBD1	TRBJ2-7	TGTGCCAGCAGCTCGACAGGGGGCAGCTACGAGCAGTACTTC	CASSSTGGSYEQYF
15	TRBV27	once	-	TRBJ1-4	TGTGCCAGCAGTCCTTACAGGGTCGCTAATGAAAAACTGTTTTTT	CASSPYRVANEKLFF
13	TRBV12-5	-	-	TRBJ1-2	TGTGCTAGTGGCCTTGCGGACATCCATGGCTACACCTTC	CASGLADIHGYTF
15	TRBV10-2	-	TRBD1	TRBJ2-7	TGCGCCAGTGCCTTTCCGGGACAGGGGTTCGACGAGCAGTACTTC	CASAFPGQGFDEQYF